This T cell receptor beta chain is drawn from a study of human T cells and chemical hapten exposure. Study context: Researchers reported sensitizing an approximately 2 cm by approximately 2 cm upper inner arm skin site with 2% DPC. Across the whole study, which lasted approximately 5.5 months, patients were given diphenylcyclopropenone on the scalp once a week. How much TCR each sample yielded varied, mostly because pooled library volumes differed slightly.

Time point specified: patch test 3, about 24 weeks after DPC sensitization. Stated treatment: therapeutic diphenylcyclopropenone sensitization with weekly scalp DPC. From the RACE reads, TCRdb called clonotypes with MiXCR, one entry per CDR3 protein. Altogether approximately 32,000 distinct CDR3 sequences are present, more than 5% being singletons, with the ten largest covering about 6%. This CDR3 spans 12 amino acids. V was clipped by 4 bases and J by 8 bases, with 11 bases between them. Germline CDR1 and CDR2: SGHRS and YFSETQ. The study's findings and limits: Large CDR3 similarity clusters arose significantly more often from expanded TCRs than from controls.

This clonotype has at least ten counts. Antigen: not known. This chain uses TRBV5-1 with TRBJ2-3, with D perhaps matching TRBD2 (5 bases). The sequences come from whole blood, collected in connection with sensitization to the hapten diphenylcyclopropenone (DPC). The sequence derives from a man aged 30 to 45 with alopecia areata. Some clones in this sample may be carry-over from other donors' samples. The CDR3 loop reads CASSTGSGTQYF. CDR3 in DNA: TGCGCCAGCAGCACGGGGTCAGGTACGCAGTATTTT. Looking up the rest from reference TRBV5-1 and TRBJ2-3 gives the full variable domain: KAGVTQTPRYLIKTRGQQVTLSCSPISGHRSVSWYQQTPGQGLQFLFEYFSETQRNKGNFPGRFSGRQFSNSRSEMNVSTLELGDSALYLCASSTGSGTQYFGPGTRLTVL.